This T cell receptor (beta chain) stems from a study of blood T cell repertoires in COVID-19. The germline V gene has CDR1 MNHEY and CDR2 SVGAGI. There are 14 residues in the CDR3. The J segment lost 9 bases and the V segment lost 10 bases, leaving 12 bases of the junction unmatched. Only in-frame clones appear in the TCRdb table, and some are missing; sequencing was by immunoSEQ multiplex PCR. The table has about 150,000 clones, more than 65% seen once; the top ten hold roughly 14%. The chain has TRBV6-5 and TRBJ2-1, with 10 bases lining up with TRBD1. Sequencing was carried out using peripheral blood. The receptor comes from an elderly woman with acute or convalescent COVID-19. As DNA, the CDR3 is TGTGCCACCCTCCCTAGGACAGGGGGTATTGAGCAGTTCTTC. Translating it yields CATLPRTGGIEQFF.